This T cell receptor (beta chain) was identified during a study of T-cell memory formation after mild COVID-19. Whole-study context: Largely, TCR clusters stayed within a single donor. Study outcomes and limitations: Clones that contracted clustered mainly in CM and EM if CD4+ and in EMRA if CD8+.

Note on this clonotype: What it recognizes is unknown.

This CDR3 has 15 residues. Germline CDR1 MNHEY, CDR2 SVGAGI. V was cut by 6 bases and J by 7 bases, with 19 bases left in between. From 5'RACE with constant-segment primers came TCR alpha and TCR beta cDNA libraries that carried sample barcodes and UMIs. TCRdb re-analysed the 5' RACE reads in MiXCR, keeping a single row per CDR3 protein. Here the sample spans about 350,000 distinct CDR3 sequences, roughly an eighth being singletons. The V call is TRBV6-5, the J call TRBJ2-4, with D maybe TRBD1 (6 bases). Sequences were obtained from PBMCs or a T cell subset sorted from them (not recorded which). This TCR came from a man between 18 and 35 years old who had mild COVID-19 (a few samples of this study predate the infection). Cell type and time point are not known. DNA for the CDR3: TGTGCCAGCAGCCCTGACGGAAGGACAGAGAACATTCAGTACTTC. It is translated as CASSPDGRTENIQYF.